A single sample gave rise to the 27 T cell receptor beta chains below, sequenced in a study of T cell clones after liver transplantation. Method: immunoSEQ multiplex PCR; TCRdb's copy keeps in-frame clones and lacks some. Of approximately 11,000 clones listed, about 76% were seen once; the top ten hold about 22%. The sample consisted of CD4+ T cells from blood, taken about 2.5 years after liver transplant. The receptors were sampled from a human patient who received a liver transplant. Some T cells may be transferred from the graft donor.

This clone has just a few counts. Here the CDR3 reads CASTLLNTGELFF. In DNA, the CDR3 is TGTGCCAGCACCTTATTGAACACCGGGGAGCTGTTTTTT. The chain links TRBV6-5 to TRBJ2-2, with D unclear. V dropped 7 bases and J dropped 1 base, with 7 bases sitting between them. The V gene's germline CDR1 is MNHEY and CDR2 SVGAGI. The CDR3 loop spans 13 amino acids.

This clone has only a few counts. The genes are TRBV9 and TRBJ1-1, with 7 bases lining up with TRBD1. Germline V gene lookup returns CDR1 SGDLS and CDR2 YYNGEE. The CDR3 extends over 14 amino acids. J gave up 1 base and V 3 bases, and 3 bases lay outside the gene matches. The CDR3 DNA follows: TGTGCCAGCAGCGCGGGGACAGAGAACACTGAAGCTTTCTTT. It is translated as CASSAGTENTEAFF.

This chain uses TRBV11-2 with TRBJ1-4; 11 bases map to TRBD1. CDR1 SGHAT and CDR2 FQNNGV come from the germline V gene. This CDR3 is built from 15 residues. J lost 6 bases, V lost 5 bases, and 5 bases had no gene match. CDR3 sequence reads: CASSPGQGAHEKLFF. The CDR3 nucleotides are TGTGCCAGCAGCCCCGGACAGGGGGCGCATGAAAAACTGTTTTTT.

The chain uses TRBV5-8 and TRBJ2-7; 9 bases fit TRBD1. CDR1 and CDR2 (germline): SGHTS, YDEGEE. The CDR3 has 15 residues. The V gene end was trimmed by 3 bases and the J gene end by 2 bases; junction bases not matched to a gene: 6. For the CDR3, the DNA is TGTGCCAGCAGCTCGATCACAGGGGGCACCTACGAGCAGTACGTC. This sequence encodes CASSSITGGTYEQYV.

This clone is categorized as medium-sized (0.01 to 0.1%). The chain recombines TRBV6-1 with TRBJ2-7, with 8 nucleotides matching TRBD2. The ends lost 10 bases at V and 0 bases at J; junction bases unmatched: 5. Germline V gene lookup returns CDR1 MNHNS and CDR2 SASEGT. The CDR3 is 13 amino acids. The CDR3 reads CATQAGVSYEQYF. Written as DNA, the CDR3 is TGTGCCACCCAAGCGGGGGTCTCCTACGAGCAGTACTTC.

The chain has TRBV4-1 and TRBJ1-5; weak D call: TRBD1 (5 bases). Germline V gene sequence: CDR1 MGHRA, CDR2 YSYEKL. The CDR3 runs to 15 residues. V lost 0 bases to trimming and J lost 4 bases, with 10 bases between them. CDR3 sequence (DNA): TGCGCCAGCAGCCAAGACACGGGGGAAAATCAGCCCCAGCATTTT. It translates to CASSQDTGENQPQHF.

The V gene is TRBV11-2, the J gene TRBJ2-7; TRBD2 agrees at 7 bases. Trimming took 5 bases from V and 3 from J; bases not matched to a gene: 7. The CDR3 spans 14 residues. Per the germline V gene, CDR1 is SGHAT and CDR2 is FQNNGV. The CDR3 coding sequence is TGTGCCAGCAGCGCCTTCGGGGGGAACTACGAGCAGTACTTC. Its protein is CASSAFGGNYEQYF.

By share of the sample, this clone is large. This chain links TRBV2 with TRBJ2-7; no clear D. Germline V gene sequence: CDR1 SNHLY, CDR2 FYNNEI. The CDR3 is 15 amino acids. Trimming cost V 1 base and J 3 bases, with 13 bases left between them. The CDR3 region is CASSEEPGAYYEQYF. The CDR3 DNA reads TGTGCCAGCAGTGAAGAGCCAGGAGCATACTACGAGCAGTACTTC.

The rearrangement joins TRBV27 to TRBJ1-4; no definite D call. Germline V gene sequence: CDR1 MNHEY, CDR2 SMNVEV (reference sequence). The CDR3 has 13 residues. The ends were cut back, 0 bases at V and 4 bases at J, with 3 bases in the middle. CDR3 region: CASSLSFNEKLFF. The CDR3 nucleotides are TGTGCCAGCAGTTTATCGTTTAATGAAAAACTGTTTTTT. Full variable domain (outside the CDR3, taken from reference TRBV27 and TRBJ1-4): EAQVTQNPRYLITVTGKKLTVTCSQNMNHEYMSWYRQDPGLGLRQIYYSMNVEVTDKGDVPEGYKVSRKEKRNFPLILESPSPNQTSLYFCASSLSFNEKLFFGSGTQLSVL.

This clone has only one observation. The J gene is TRBJ2-7, the V gene TRBV6-1; TRBD1 matches at 8 bases. V was clipped by 3 bases and J by 2 bases; unmatched bases: 6. Germline-derived CDR1 and CDR2 are MNHNS and SASEGT. The CDR3 has 15 amino acids. The CDR3 DNA sequence: TGTGCCAGCAGTGAGGTGGACAGGGCCCCCTACGAGCAGTACGTC. This sequence encodes CASSEVDRAPYEQYV.

The chain carries TRBV11-1 and TRBJ2-5; no clear D. CDR3 length: 14 residues. V dropped 1 base and J dropped 2 bases, with 8 bases sitting between them. Germline V lookup: CDR1 SGHAT, CDR2 FQDESV (reference sequence). Written as DNA, the CDR3 is TGTGCCAGCAGCTTAGAGCTCGGTCAAGAGACCCAGTACTTC. It is translated as CASSLELGQETQYF.

The chain uses TRBV5-5 and TRBJ1-5, with a weak D call TRBD1 (6 bases). This CDR3 spans 16 amino acids. Trimming shortened V by 1 base and J by 4 bases, and 15 bases separated the two germline ends. CDR1 SGHKS and CDR2 YYEKEE come from the germline V gene (reference sequence). CDR3 sequence reads: CASSLWRQGGNQPQHF. The CDR3 DNA is TGTGCCAGCAGCTTGTGGCGACAAGGGGGGAATCAGCCCCAGCATTTT. The variable domain in full, with the rest retrieved from reference TRBV5-5 and TRBJ1-5, is DAGVTQSPTHLIKTRGQQVTLRCSPISGHKSVSWYQQVLGQGPQFIFQYYEKEERGRGNFPDRFSARQFPNYSSELNVNALLLGDSALYLCASSLWRQGGNQPQHFGDGTRLSIL.

The chain uses TRBV19 and TRBJ2-1; 7 bases map to TRBD2. This CDR3 comprises 14 residues. Germline V gene data show CDR1 as LNHDA and CDR2 as SQIVND (reference sequence). V lost 3 bases, J lost 7 bases, and 6 bases stayed unmatched. For the CDR3, the DNA is TGTGCCAGTAGTATCCGGGACTACTCGAATGAGCAGTTCTTC. This sequence encodes CASSIRDYSNEQFF.

Points on this clone: Relative to the germline gene, one junction end is altered; a read error may explain this. This sample includes further DNA sequences coding for the same CDR3. CDR3 nucleotides: TGCGCCAGCAGTGATACCGGGACAGGGGTTCAGCCCCAGCATTTT. This gives the protein CASSDTGTGVQPQHF. V and J are TRBV28 and TRBJ1-5; TRBD1 matches 10 bases. The CDR3 length is 15 residues. Germline V gene lookup returns CDR1 MDHEN and CDR2 SYDVKM.

The CDR3 sequence is CASSLGSLQETQYF. The CDR3 nucleotides read TGTGCCAGCAGCTTGGGGTCTCTTCAAGAGACCCAGTACTTC. The J gene is TRBJ2-5, the V gene TRBV5-6; unclear D gene. V was cut by 0 bases and J by 2 bases, with 8 bases left in between. Per germline, CDR1 SGHDT and CDR2 YYEEEE. The CDR3 extends over 14 amino acids.

The chain uses TRBV6-1 and TRBJ2-4, with D unclear. Trimming shortened V by 7 bases and J by 11 bases, and 9 bases separated the two germline ends. The CDR3 totals 10 residues. The germline V gene has CDR1 MNHNS and CDR2 SASEGT. In nucleotides, the CDR3 is TGTGCCAGCATGGATGCATTTCAGTACTTC. It is translated as CASMDAFQYF.

This rearrangement joins TRBV4-1 to TRBJ2-3; either TRBD1 or TRBD2 may fit D (5 bases each). This CDR3 comprises 15 residues. The V end was cut by 0 bases, the J end by 4 bases, with 11 bases between. Germline loops: CDR1 MGHRA, CDR2 YSYEKL. The CDR3 loop reads CASSQDLGVSDTQYF. The CDR3 bases are TGCGCCAGCAGCCAAGATCTGGGGGTTTCAGATACGCAGTATTTT.

The sample holds a few counts of this clone. The chain uses TRBV25-1 and TRBJ2-1; the D is unclear. This CDR3 has 11 residues. With 4 bases removed from V and 6 bases from J, the gap between germline ends came to 4 bases. The germline gives CDR1 MGHDK, CDR2 SYGVNS. CDR3 residues: CASSGANEQFF. The DNA for the CDR3 is TGTGCCAGCAGTGGGGCCAATGAGCAGTTCTTC.

This sequence joins TRBV5-1 and TRBJ2-1; TRBD2 aligns across 16 bases. From germline, CDR1 is SGHRS and CDR2 YFSETQ. With 4 bases clipped from V and 10 bases from J, the junction kept 8 bases outside the gene matches. The CDR3 has 16 amino acids. CDR3 nucleotide sequence: TGCGCCAGCAGCACGGGACTAGCGGGAGGGCGGCAAGAGCAGTTCTTC. This encodes CASSTGLAGGRQEQFF. Full variable domain (remainder filled in from reference TRBV5-1 and TRBJ2-1): KAGVTQTPRYLIKTRGQQVTLSCSPISGHRSVSWYQQTPGQGLQFLFEYFSETQRNKGNFPGRFSGRQFSNSRSEMNVSTLELGDSALYLCASSTGLAGGRQEQFFGPGTRLTVL.

Remarks on this clone: At one boundary the junction diverges from the germline segment, which might be a read error. This chain links TRBV7-7 with TRBJ1-5; no reliable D call. Per the germline V gene, CDR1 is SSHAT and CDR2 is FNYEAQ (reference sequence). This CDR3 is 11 amino acids long. CDR3: CASSLRQPQHF. As DNA, the CDR3 is TGTGCTAGCAGCTTACGTCAGCCCCAGCATTTT.

The chain joins TRBV10-3 to TRBJ1-4, with D possibly TRBD1 on 5 matching bases. V dropped 3 bases and J dropped 7 bases, with 12 bases sitting between them. CDR3 size: 14 residues. Looked up from germline, CDR1 is ENHRY and CDR2 is SYGVKD. The CDR3 reads CAISDRESGEKLFF. CDR3 nucleotides: TGTGCCATCAGTGACAGGGAATCAGGTGAAAAACTGTTTTTT.

The DNA of the CDR3 is TGTGCCAGCAGTTACAAGGCAGCTAACTATGGCTACACCTTC. Protein product: CASSYKAANYGYTF. The chain has TRBV6-5 and TRBJ1-2, with D unresolved. Germline-derived CDR1 and CDR2 are MNHEY and SVGAGI. Trimming took off 2 bases at V and 0 bases at J, with 7 bases between the two ends. There are 14 residues in the CDR3.

V and J are TRBV28 and TRBJ2-7; no firm D call. Germline lookup yields CDR1 MDHEN and CDR2 SYDVKM. Trimming removed 5 bases from V and 3 bases from J, with 14 bases in between. The length of the CDR3 is 14 residues. CDR3 loop: CASSPHWARYEQYF. CDR3 sequence (DNA): TGTGCCAGCAGTCCCCATTGGGCCCGCTACGAGCAGTACTTC.

This clone has a handful of counts. This chain connects TRBV5-1 to TRBJ1-6, with 10 bases that match TRBD1. CDR1 SGHRS and CDR2 YFSETQ come from the germline V gene. The CDR3 covers 18 residues. V trimming: 4 bases; J trimming: 5 bases; junction bases outside the gene matches: 12. CDR3: CASSGTGTGVAHNSPLHF. Here the CDR3 DNA reads TGCGCCAGCAGCGGAACCGGGACAGGGGTAGCCCATAATTCACCCCTCCACTTT.

The chain recombines TRBV6-5 with TRBJ2-3; 11 positions agree with TRBD2. This CDR3 is 15 amino acids long. Trimming at V came to 5 bases and at J to 4 bases, leaving 5 bases not matched to a gene. Germline lookup yields CDR1 MNHEY and CDR2 SVGAGI. Here the CDR3 reads CASSLSGGGSDTQYF. The CDR3 DNA sequence: TGTGCCAGCAGTCTTAGCGGGGGGGGCTCAGATACGCAGTATTTT.

The chain has TRBV7-6 and TRBJ2-3; 11 nucleotides agree with TRBD2. The CDR3 loop spans 15 amino acids. CDR1 and CDR2 from the germline V gene are SGHVS and FNYEAQ. V lost 5 bases and J lost 6; bases outside the gene matches: 7. The CDR3 sequence is CASSSSGGAGDTQYF. The CDR3 region has the DNA TGTGCCAGCAGCAGTAGCGGGGGGGCTGGGGATACGCAGTATTTT. The variable domain in full, with the rest retrieved from reference TRBV7-6 and TRBJ2-3, is GAGVSQSPRYKVTKRGQDVALRCDPISGHVSLYWYRQALGQGPEFLTYFNYEAQQDKSGLPNDRFSAERPEGSISTLTIQRTEQRDSAMYRCASSSSGGAGDTQYFGPGTRLTVL.

This clone was found a few times. V gene TRBV4-1 combines with J gene TRBJ2-2; D unclear. V was cut by 0 bases and J by 1 base, with 9 bases left in between. CDR3 size: 16 residues. In germline, CDR1 is MGHRA, CDR2 YSYEKL. CDR3 sequence (DNA): TGCGCCAGCAGCCAAGATTCAGTTATGAACACCGGGGAGCTGTTTTTT. This translates into CASSQDSVMNTGELFF.